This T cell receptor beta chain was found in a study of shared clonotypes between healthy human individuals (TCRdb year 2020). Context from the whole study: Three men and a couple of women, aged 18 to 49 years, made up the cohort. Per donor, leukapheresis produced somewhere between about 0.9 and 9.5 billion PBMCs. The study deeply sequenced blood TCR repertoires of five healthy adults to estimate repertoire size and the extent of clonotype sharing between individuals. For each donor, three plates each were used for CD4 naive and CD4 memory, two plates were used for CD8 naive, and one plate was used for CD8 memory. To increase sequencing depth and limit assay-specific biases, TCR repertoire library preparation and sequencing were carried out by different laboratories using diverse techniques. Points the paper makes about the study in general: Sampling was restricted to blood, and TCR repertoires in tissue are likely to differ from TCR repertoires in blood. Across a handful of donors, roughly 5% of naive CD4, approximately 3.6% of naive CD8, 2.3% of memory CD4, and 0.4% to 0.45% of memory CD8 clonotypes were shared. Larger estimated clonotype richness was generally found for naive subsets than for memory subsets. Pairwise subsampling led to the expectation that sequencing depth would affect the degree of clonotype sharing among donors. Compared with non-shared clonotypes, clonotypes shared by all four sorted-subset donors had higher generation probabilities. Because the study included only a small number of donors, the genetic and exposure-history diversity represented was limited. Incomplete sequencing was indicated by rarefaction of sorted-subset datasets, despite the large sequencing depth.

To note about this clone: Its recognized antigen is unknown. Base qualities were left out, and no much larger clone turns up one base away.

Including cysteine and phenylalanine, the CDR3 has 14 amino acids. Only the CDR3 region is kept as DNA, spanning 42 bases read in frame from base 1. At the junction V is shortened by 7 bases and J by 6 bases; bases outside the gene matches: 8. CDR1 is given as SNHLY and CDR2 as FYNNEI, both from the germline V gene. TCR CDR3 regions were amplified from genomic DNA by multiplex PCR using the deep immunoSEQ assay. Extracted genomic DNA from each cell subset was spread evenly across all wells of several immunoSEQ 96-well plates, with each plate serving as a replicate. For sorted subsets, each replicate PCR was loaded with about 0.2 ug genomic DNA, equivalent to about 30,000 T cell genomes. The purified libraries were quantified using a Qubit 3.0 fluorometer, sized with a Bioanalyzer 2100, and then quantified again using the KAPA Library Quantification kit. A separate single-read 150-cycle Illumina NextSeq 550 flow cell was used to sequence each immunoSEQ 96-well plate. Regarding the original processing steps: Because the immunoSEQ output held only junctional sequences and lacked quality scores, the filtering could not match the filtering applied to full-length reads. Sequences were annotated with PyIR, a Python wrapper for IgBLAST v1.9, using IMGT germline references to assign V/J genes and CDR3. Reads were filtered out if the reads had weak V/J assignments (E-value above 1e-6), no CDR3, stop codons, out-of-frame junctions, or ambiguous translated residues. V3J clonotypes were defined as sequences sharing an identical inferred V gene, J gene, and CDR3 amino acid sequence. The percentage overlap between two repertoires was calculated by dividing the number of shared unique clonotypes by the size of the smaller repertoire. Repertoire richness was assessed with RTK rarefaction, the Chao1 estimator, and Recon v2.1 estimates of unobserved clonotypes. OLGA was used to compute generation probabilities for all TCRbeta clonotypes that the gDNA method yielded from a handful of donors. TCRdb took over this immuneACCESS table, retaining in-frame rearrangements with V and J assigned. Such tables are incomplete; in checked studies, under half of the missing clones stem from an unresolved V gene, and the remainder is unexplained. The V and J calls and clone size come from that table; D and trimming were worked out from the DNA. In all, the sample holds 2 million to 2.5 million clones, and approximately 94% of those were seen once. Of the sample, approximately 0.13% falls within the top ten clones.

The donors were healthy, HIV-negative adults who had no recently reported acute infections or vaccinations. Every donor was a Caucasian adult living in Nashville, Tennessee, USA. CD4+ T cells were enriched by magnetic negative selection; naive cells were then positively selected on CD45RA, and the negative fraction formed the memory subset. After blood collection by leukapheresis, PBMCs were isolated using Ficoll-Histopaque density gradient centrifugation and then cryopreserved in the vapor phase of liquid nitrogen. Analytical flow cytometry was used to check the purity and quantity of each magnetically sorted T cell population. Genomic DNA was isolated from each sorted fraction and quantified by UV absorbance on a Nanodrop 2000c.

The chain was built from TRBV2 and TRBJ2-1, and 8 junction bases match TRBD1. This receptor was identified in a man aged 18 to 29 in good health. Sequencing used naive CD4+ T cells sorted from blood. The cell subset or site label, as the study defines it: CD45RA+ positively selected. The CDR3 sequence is CASNGQGRINEQFF. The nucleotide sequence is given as TGTGCCAGCAACGGACAGGGCCGGATCAATGAGCAGTTCTTC.